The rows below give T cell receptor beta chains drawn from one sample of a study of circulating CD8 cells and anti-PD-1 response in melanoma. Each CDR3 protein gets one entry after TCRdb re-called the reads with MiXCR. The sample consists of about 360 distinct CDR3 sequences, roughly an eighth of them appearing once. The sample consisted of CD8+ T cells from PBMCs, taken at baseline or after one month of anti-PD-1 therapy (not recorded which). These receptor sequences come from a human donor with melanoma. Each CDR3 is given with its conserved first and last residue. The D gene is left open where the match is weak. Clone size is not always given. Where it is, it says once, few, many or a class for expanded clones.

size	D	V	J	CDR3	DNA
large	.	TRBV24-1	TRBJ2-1	CATSDLVGSGEQFF	TGTGCCACCAGTGATTTAGTTGGGTCGGGTGAGCAGTTCTTC
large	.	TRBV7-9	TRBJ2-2	CASSTTGILSFPGELFF	TGTGCCAGCAGCACAACAGGGATTTTATCGTTCCCCGGGGAGCTGTTTTTT
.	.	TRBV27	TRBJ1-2	CASSLGGQTYGYTF	TGTGCCAGCAGCCTAGGTGGACAGACCTATGGCTACACCTTC
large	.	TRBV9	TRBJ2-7	CASSVEGHRSDEQYF	TGTGCCAGCAGCGTAGAGGGACATAGAAGCGACGAGCAGTACTTC
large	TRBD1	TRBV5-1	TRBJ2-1	CASSHGQGEGNEQFF	TGCGCCAGCAGCCATGGACAGGGGGAAGGCAATGAGCAGTTCTTC
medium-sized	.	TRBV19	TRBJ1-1	CASSMWVATEAFF	TGTGCCAGTAGTATGTGGGTGGCCACTGAAGCTTTCTTT
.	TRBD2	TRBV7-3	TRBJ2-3	CASSRLALSADTQYF	TGTGCCAGCAGCCGACTAGCGCTTTCAGCAGATACGCAGTATTTT
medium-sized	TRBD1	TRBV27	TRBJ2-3	CASSFGGTGGADTQYF	TGTGCCAGCAGTTTCGGGGGGACAGGGGGAGCAGATACGCAGTATTTT
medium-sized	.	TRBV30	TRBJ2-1	CAGVSVSSYNEQFF	TGTGCCGGCGTTAGCGTGAGCTCCTACAATGAGCAGTTCTTC
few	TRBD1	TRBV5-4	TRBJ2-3	CASSLPGTGRSDTQYF	TGTGCCAGCAGCTTACCCGGGACAGGGAGGTCAGATACGCAGTATTTT
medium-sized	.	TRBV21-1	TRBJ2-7	CASTLDRGEYEQYF	TGTGCCAGCACCCTAGACAGAGGCGAATACGAGCAGTACTTC
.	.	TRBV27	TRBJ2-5	CASSLRRQETQYF	TGTGCCAGCAGTTTGCGTCGCCAAGAGACCCAGTACTTC
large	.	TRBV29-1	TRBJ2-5	CSVPRAIETQYF	TGCAGCGTGCCTAGGGCGATCGAGACCCAGTACTTC
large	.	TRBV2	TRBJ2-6	CASSVLDTSSGANVLTF	TGTGCCAGCAGTGTTTTGGACACCAGCTCTGGGGCCAACGTCCTGACTTTC
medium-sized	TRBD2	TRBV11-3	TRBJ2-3	CASSLGPRLAGGFDTQYF	TGTGCCAGCAGCTTAGGTCCCCGACTAGCGGGGGGTTTCGATACGCAGTATTTT